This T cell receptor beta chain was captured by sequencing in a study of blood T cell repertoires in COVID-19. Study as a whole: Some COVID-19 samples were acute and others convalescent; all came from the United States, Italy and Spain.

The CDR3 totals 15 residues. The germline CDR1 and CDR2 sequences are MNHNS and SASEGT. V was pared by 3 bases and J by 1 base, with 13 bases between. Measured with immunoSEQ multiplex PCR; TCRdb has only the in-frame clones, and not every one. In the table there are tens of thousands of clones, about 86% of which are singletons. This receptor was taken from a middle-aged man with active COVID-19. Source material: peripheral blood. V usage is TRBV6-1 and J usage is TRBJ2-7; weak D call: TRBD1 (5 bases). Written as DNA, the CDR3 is TGTGCCAGCAGTGAGGACACCCGCATGTCCTACGAGCAGTACTTC. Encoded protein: CASSEDTRMSYEQYF.